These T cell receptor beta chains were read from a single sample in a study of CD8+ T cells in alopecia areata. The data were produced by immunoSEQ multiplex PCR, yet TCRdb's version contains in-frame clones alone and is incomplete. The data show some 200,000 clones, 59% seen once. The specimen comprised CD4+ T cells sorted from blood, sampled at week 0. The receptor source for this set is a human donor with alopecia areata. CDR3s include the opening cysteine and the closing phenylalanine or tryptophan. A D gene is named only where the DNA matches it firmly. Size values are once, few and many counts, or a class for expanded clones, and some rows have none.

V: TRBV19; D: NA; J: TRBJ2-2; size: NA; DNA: TGTGCCAGTGGGGCGGGCTCAGGCTCCGGGGAGCTGTTTTTT; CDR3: CASGAGSGSGELFF
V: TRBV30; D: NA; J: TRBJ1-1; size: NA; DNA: TGTGCCTGGAGTGTAAGCGGCAGGTTCCCAGGGGCTTTCTTT; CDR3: CAWSVSGRFPGAFF
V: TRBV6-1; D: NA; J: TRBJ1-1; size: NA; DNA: TGTGCCATCGCGATCTCGGGGGTGAACACTGAAGCTTTCTTT; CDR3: CAIAISGVNTEAFF
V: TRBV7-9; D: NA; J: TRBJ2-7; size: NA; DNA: TGTGCCAGCAGCGTAGCATCCTACGAGCAGTACTTC; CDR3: CASSVASYEQYF
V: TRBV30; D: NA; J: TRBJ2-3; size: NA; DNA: TGTGCCTGGAGTGTACAGGGTGCTCTCACAGATACGCAGTATTTT; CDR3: CAWSVQGALTDTQYF
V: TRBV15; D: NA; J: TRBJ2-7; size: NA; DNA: TGTGCCACCAGCAGAGGCAGGACCTACGAGCAGTACTTC; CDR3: CATSRGRTYEQYF
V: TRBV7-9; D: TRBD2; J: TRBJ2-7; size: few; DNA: TGTGCCAGCAGTGGGAGGGAGGTCGGGGAGCAGTACTTC; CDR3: CASSGREVGEQYF
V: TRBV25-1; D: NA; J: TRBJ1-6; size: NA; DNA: TGTGCCAGCAGATCGGCCACAAGTTATAATTCACCCCTCCACTTT; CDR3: CASRSATSYNSPLHF
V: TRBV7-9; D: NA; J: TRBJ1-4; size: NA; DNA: TGTGCCAGCAGCCCGGGATCAGCTAATGAAAAACTGTTTTTT; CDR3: CASSPGSANEKLFF
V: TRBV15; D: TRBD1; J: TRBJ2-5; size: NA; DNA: TGTGCCACCAGCAGAGGAGGACAGGTCGGCGGAGAGACCCAGTACTTC; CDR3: CATSRGGQVGGETQYF
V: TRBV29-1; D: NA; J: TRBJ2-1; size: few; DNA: TGCAGCGTTGGATCTATCAATGAGCAGTTCTTC; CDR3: CSVGSINEQFF
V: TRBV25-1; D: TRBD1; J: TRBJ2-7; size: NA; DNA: TGTGCCAGTCGACAGGGGTCCTACGAGCAGTACTTC; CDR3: CASRQGSYEQYF
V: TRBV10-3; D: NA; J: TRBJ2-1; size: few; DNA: TGTGCCATCCAGCGAGGGGACAATGAGCAGTTCTTC; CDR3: CAIQRGDNEQFF
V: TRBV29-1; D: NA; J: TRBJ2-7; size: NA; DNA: TGCAGCGTTCCAGCTATATGGGGTTCCTACGAGCAGTACTTC; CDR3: CSVPAIWGSYEQYF
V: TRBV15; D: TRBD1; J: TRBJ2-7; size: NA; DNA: TGTGCCACCAGCAGGGACAGGACCTACGAGCAGTACTTC; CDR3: CATSRDRTYEQYF
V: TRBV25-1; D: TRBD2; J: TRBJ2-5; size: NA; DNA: TGTGCCAGCCGAGAGCGGGGGGGCCCCTTTGAGACCCAGTACTTC; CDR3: CASRERGGPFETQYF
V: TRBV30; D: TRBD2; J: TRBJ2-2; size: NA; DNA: TGTGCCTGGAGTACTCAGCGGGGGTACACCGGGGAGCTGTTTTTT; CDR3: CAWSTQRGYTGELFF
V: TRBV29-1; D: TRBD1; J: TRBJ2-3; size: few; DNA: TGCAGCGTTGTACAGGGGGGCACAGATACGCAGTATTTT; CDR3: CSVVQGGTDTQYF
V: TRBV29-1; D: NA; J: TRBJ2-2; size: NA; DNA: TGCAGCGTAACTCCTCTTGACGGGGAGCTGTTTTTT; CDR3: CSVTPLDGELFF
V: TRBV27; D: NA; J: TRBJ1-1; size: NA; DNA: TGTGCCTCCCGGTCGGCGAACACTGAAGCTTTCTTT; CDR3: CASRSANTEAFF
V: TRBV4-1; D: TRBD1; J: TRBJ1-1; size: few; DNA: TGCGCCAGCAGCCCAACAGGGGGCTTGAACACTGAAGCTTTCTTT; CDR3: CASSPTGGLNTEAFF
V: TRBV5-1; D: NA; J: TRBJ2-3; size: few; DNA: TGCGCCAGCCACCGATCGCCGACAGACTACACAGATACGCAGTATTTT; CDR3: CASHRSPTDYTDTQYF
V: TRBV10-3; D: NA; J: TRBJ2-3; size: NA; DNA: TGTGCCATCAGTGAGGGGGGCGAGACGCAGTATTTT; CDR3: CAISEGGETQYF
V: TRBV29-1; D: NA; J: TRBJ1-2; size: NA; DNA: TGCAGCGTATCGGCAACGACTGCGGGCGGCTACACCTTC; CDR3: CSVSATTAGGYTF
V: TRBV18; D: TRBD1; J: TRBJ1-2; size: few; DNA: TGTGCCAGCTCACCGGGACAGGGGCCTAACTATGGCTACACCTTC; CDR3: CASSPGQGPNYGYTF
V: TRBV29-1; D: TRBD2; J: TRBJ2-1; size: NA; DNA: TGCAGCGTTGGTAGGCTAGCGGGGGAGGGGAATGAGCAGTTCTTC; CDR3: CSVGRLAGEGNEQFF
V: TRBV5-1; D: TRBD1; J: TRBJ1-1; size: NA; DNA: TGCGCCAGCAGCCGAGGGACAGTTAACACTGAAGCTTTCTTT; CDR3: CASSRGTVNTEAFF
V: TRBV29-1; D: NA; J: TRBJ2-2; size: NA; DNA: TGCAGCGTTGTCTCAGAGAACACCGGGGAGCTGTTTTTT; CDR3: CSVVSENTGELFF
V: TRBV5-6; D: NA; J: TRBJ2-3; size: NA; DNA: TGTGCCAGCAGCTTCCGAGGGGGGCACACAGATACGCAGTATTTT; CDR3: CASSFRGGHTDTQYF
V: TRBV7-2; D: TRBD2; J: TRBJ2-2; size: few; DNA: TGTGCCAGCAGCATGACTAGCGGGGGCACAGGGGAACTGTTTTTT; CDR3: CASSMTSGGTGELFF
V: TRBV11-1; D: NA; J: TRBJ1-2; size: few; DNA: TGTGCCAGCAGCTTATCGGCAGACTATGGCTACACCTTC; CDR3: CASSLSADYGYTF
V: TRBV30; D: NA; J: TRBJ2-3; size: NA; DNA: TGTGCCTGGACCCTGTCGGCGGTCACAGATACGCAGTATTTT; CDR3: CAWTLSAVTDTQYF
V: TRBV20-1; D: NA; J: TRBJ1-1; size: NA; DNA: TGCAGTGCTAGACTGACTGAAGCTTTCTTT; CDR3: CSARLTEAFF
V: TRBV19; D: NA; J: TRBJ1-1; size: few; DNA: TGTGCCAGTACTCTTCCTCCTGAAGCTTTCTTT; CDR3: CASTLPPEAFF
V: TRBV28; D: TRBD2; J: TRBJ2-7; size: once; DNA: TGTGCCAGCAGTCCTCCTACCCTCTCTAGCGGGGGTCGTTCCTACGAGCAGTACTTC; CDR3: CASSPPTLSSGGRSYEQYF
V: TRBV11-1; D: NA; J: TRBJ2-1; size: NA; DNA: TGTGCCAGCAGCTTAGCTGGCAGGCTGGGTAATGAGCAGTTCTTC; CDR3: CASSLAGRLGNEQFF
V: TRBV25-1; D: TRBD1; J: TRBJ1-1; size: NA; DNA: TGTGCCAGCAGTGCCAACAGGGGGAACACTGAAGCTTTCTTT; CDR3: CASSANRGNTEAFF
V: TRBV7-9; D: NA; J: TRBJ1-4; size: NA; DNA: TGTGCCAGCAGCTTAGGTTTCGGGGCTAATGAAAAACTGTTTTTT; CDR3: CASSLGFGANEKLFF
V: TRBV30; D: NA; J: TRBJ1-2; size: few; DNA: TGTGCCTGGGGCCTACAGGGCTGGGGCTATGGCTACACCTTC; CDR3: CAWGLQGWGYGYTF